Here is one T cell receptor (beta chain) with its context. The data originate from a study of CD8 T cells in Susac syndrome. When the RNA was reverse transcribed, random hexamers were used with an input of 0.5 to 1 ug. TCRdb re-called the immunoSEQ multiplex PCR reads with MiXCR, one entry per CDR3 protein. The table records about 400,000 distinct CDR3 sequences, 85% of them present only once. Between the trimmed V and J ends, which lost 10 bases and 3 bases, there was a span of 18 bases. Germline CDR1 MNHEY, CDR2 SMNVEV (reference sequence). The CDR3 length is 14 residues. This clonotype originated in a human donor with multiple sclerosis. The rearrangement links TRBV27 to TRBJ1-1, with D unresolved. Sequenced material: CD8+ T cells from PBMCs. This CDR3 is CATKLGMSDTEAFF. The CDR3 DNA reads TGTGCCACCAAATTAGGAATGTCAGACACTGAAGCTTTCTTT.